This is a list of T cell receptor beta chains from one sample in a study of blood T cell repertoires in COVID-19. The protocol was immunoSEQ multiplex PCR, while the TCRdb copy is restricted to in-frame clones and leaves out a portion. The sample lists around 230,000 clones, 80% to 90% occurring once. Input material: peripheral blood. The receptors originated from a man in his forties who had recovered from COVID-19. Both conserved end residues are part of each CDR3. The D gene is left open where the match is weak. A clone size is listed for some rows: how often the clone was seen (once, few, many), or a class if it is expanded.

d_call j_call cdr3_length v_call clone_size cdr3_nt cdr3_aa
- TRBJ1-3 13 TRBV19 - TGTGCCAGTAGTCGCGGGCCAGGAAACACCATATATTTT CASSRGPGNTIYF
TRBD1 TRBJ2-5 15 TRBV10-1 - TGCGCCAGCAGTGTAGGGGTCAGGGGGCAAGAGACCCAGTACTTC CASSVGVRGQETQYF
TRBD2 TRBJ2-1 16 TRBV7-8 - TGTGCCAGCAGCTTCGGACTAGCGGGAGTATACAATGAGCAGTTCTTC CASSFGLAGVYNEQFF
TRBD1 TRBJ1-2 14 TRBV6-5 many TGTGCCAGCAGCCTAACCCGGACAGGGGGAGGCTACACCTTC CASSLTRTGGGYTF
- TRBJ1-2 14 TRBV27 once TGTGCCAGCAGTTTATTGCAGGCCCCCTATGGCTACACCTTC CASSLLQAPYGYTF
TRBD2 TRBJ2-5 18 TRBV2 - TGTGCCAGCAGTGATCCCCTAGCGGGAGTGGGGGCACGAGAGACCCAGTACTTC CASSDPLAGVGARETQYF
- TRBJ2-7 14 TRBV5-1 - TGCGCCAGCAGCTTCGGCAGGGGAAGAGGCGAGCAGTACTTC CASSFGRGRGEQYF
- TRBJ1-2 15 TRBV6-5 - TGTGCCAGCAGTTACAGGGAGGGGATAAACTATGGCTACACCTTC CASSYREGINYGYTF
TRBD1 TRBJ1-2 14 TRBV6-2/TRBV6-3 - TGTGCCAGCAGCAGACAGGGGATGTCCTATGGCTACACCTTC CASSRQGMSYGYTF
- TRBJ2-7 14 TRBV5-1 - TGCGCCAGCAGCTTGGGTCCAGGGTCCGACGAGCAGTACTTC CASSLGPGSDEQYF
- TRBJ1-1 14 TRBV30 many TGTGCCTGGAATGAAAAACAGCCGAACACTGAAGCTTTCTTT CAWNEKQPNTEAFF
- TRBJ1-1 14 TRBV9 - TGTGCCAGCACCGAATTTGACACAATCACTGAAGCTTTCTTT CASTEFDTITEAFF
TRBD2 TRBJ2-7 16 TRBV2 - TGTGCCAGCAGGATGATGATAGGGACTAGCGGACGGGAGCAGTACTTC CASRMMIGTSGREQYF
TRBD2 TRBJ2-7 15 TRBV6-5 - TGTGCCAGCAGTCGCCGGACTAGCGGGGGTGGGGAGCAGTACTTC CASSRRTSGGGEQYF
- TRBJ2-5 13 TRBV7-2 - TGTGCCAGCAGCTTAGGGCTTCAAGAGACCCAGTACTTC CASSLGLQETQYF
TRBD1 TRBJ1-2 13 TRBV7-2 - TGTGCCAGCAGCCAAAACCGACAGGGTGGCTACACCTTC CASSQNRQGGYTF
- TRBJ2-2 15 TRBV6-6 - TGTGCCAGCACCTCAAGCGGTACTAACACCGGGGAGCTGTTTTTT CASTSSGTNTGELFF
- TRBJ1-2 12 TRBV3-1/TRBV3-2 few TGTGCCAGCGCGGCAGGGAACTATGGCTACACCTTC CASAAGNYGYTF
TRBD1 TRBJ2-1 14 TRBV27 - TGTGCCAGCAGTTGGGACAGGGGGTACAATGAGCAGTTCTTC CASSWDRGYNEQFF
TRBD1 TRBJ1-2 13 TRBV6-5 - TGTGCCAGCAAAAACGACAGGGACGGAGGCTACACCTTC CASKNDRDGGYTF
TRBD2 TRBJ2-5 16 TRBV13 - TGTGCCAGCAGCTTCCGACTAGCGGGAGAAGTAGAGACCCAGTACTTC CASSFRLAGEVETQYF
- TRBJ2-7 16 TRBV6-2/TRBV6-3 - TGTGCCAGCAGTTACAGATTGGGGGCCAGTACCTACGAGCAGTACTTC CASSYRLGASTYEQYF
- TRBJ2-3 14 TRBV7-2 - TGTGCCAGCAGCTTCACTAGCCGGGCAGATACGCAGTATTTT CASSFTSRADTQYF
- TRBJ1-1 13 TRBV12-3/TRBV12-4 - TGTGCCAGCAGTCTACTCGGGGGCACTGAAGCTTTCTTT CASSLLGGTEAFF
TRBD1 TRBJ1-3 16 TRBV19 - TGTGCCAGTAGTATTTCCGGGACAGGGAGTGGAAACACCATATATTTT CASSISGTGSGNTIYF